What follows are 29 T cell receptor beta chains derived from one specimen sequenced in a study of HIV-infected patients and healthy controls. No cell fractionation was done, so the repertoire covers all unsorted peripheral blood T cells. Reverse transcription used 450 to 550 ng RNA and constant-region primers for alpha and beta. Separate chain-specific third strand synthesis with multiplexing indices produced the alpha and beta libraries. Each CDR3 protein gets one entry after TCRdb re-called the 5' RACE reads with MiXCR. The top ten hold just over 8% of the sample, which has 15,000 or so distinct CDR3 sequences, 6.5% to 7.5% seen once. Sequencing was done on a sample of blood. These TCRs come from an adult in good health.

This clonotype was found many times. The chain is built from TRBV10-3 and TRBJ2-3, with 9 bases lining up with TRBD1. CDR1 is ENHRY and CDR2 is SYGVKD in the germline V gene. CDR3 length: 15 amino acids. V gave up 6 bases and J gave up 6 bases; unmatched junction bases: 10. The CDR3 loop reads CAISPGTGLKDTQYF. CDR3 nucleotide sequence: TGTGCCATCAGCCCAGGGACAGGGCTCAAGGATACGCAGTATTTT.

In this sample, this clonotype turned up many times. Written as DNA, the CDR3 is TGTGCCAGCAGCCGAGCCGGGGCCCGTGAGCAGTTCTTC. This gives the protein CASSRAGAREQFF. The chain links TRBV3-1 to TRBJ2-1; D could derive from TRBD1 or TRBD2 (5 bases each). CDR3 length: 13 amino acids. Trimming shortened V by 4 bases and J by 9 bases, and 13 bases separated the two germline ends. Germline V lookup: CDR1 LGHDT, CDR2 YNNKEL (reference sequence).

This clonotype occurred a few times. The chain carries TRBV29-1 and TRBJ1-2; D gene ambiguous. Trimming removed 4 bases at V and 4 bases at J, with 13 bases between. This CDR3 spans 13 amino acids. Germline loops: CDR1 SQVTM, CDR2 ANQGSEA. The CDR3 reads CSVGVKDGYGYTF. The CDR3 DNA reads TGCAGCGTTGGAGTGAAAGACGGCTATGGCTACACCTTC.

This clonotype is classed as medium-sized. The chain has TRBV6-2 or TRBV6-3 and TRBJ2-3; D remains ambiguous. V lost 0 bases and J 0 bases, leaving 4 bases between the germline ends. The CDR3 spans 14 residues. Germline-derived CDR1 and CDR2 are MNHEY and SVGEGT. CDR3 bases: TGTGCCAGCAGTTACTCGTCTAGCACAGATACGCAGTATTTT. It yields the protein CASSYSSSTDTQYF.

This clonotype was observed at least ten times. The CDR3 coding sequence is TGTGCCAGCAACGAACAGGGAAACACCATATATTTT. Encoded protein: CASNEQGNTIYF. This chain links TRBV5-6 with TRBJ1-3; the D is unclear. There are 12 residues in the CDR3. The V gene's germline CDR1 is SGHDT and CDR2 YYEEEE. Trimming took 6 bases from V and 4 from J, leaving 8 bases between them.

This clonotype appeared many times. The chain combines TRBV6-2 or TRBV6-3 with TRBJ2-7; possibly TRBD2 for D (6 bases). The V gene's germline CDR1 is MNHEY and CDR2 SVGEGT. V dropped 4 bases and J dropped 7 bases, with 14 bases sitting between them. The CDR3 is made up of 13 amino acids. CDR3 sequence (DNA): TGTGCCAGCAGTTTTCCCCCCCGGGGGGAGCAGTACTTC. Its translation is CASSFPPRGEQYF.

This clonotype was counted many times. The chain employs TRBV19 and TRBJ1-1; no definite D call. V was pared by 2 bases and J by 4 bases, with 11 bases between. This CDR3 has 14 residues. Per germline, CDR1 LNHDA and CDR2 SQIVND (reference sequence). The CDR3 sequence is CASSINKKGTEAFF. CDR3 DNA: TGTGCCAGTAGTATAAACAAGAAGGGCACTGAAGCTTTCTTT.

This clonotype was observed at least ten times. V gene TRBV5-4 combines with J gene TRBJ2-7; 7 nucleotides match TRBD1. CDR3 size: 13 residues. Germline loops: CDR1 SGHNT, CDR2 YYREEE (reference sequence). V dropped 3 bases and J dropped 7; count of bases not matched to a gene: 7. CDR3 sequence: CASSSGQSGEQYF. In DNA, the CDR3 is TGTGCCAGCAGCTCGGGACAGTCAGGAGAGCAGTACTTC. Full variable domain (outside the CDR3, taken from reference TRBV5-4 and TRBJ2-7): ETGVTQSPTHLIKTRGQQVTLRCSSQSGHNTVSWYQQALGQGPQFIFQYYREEENGRGNFPPRFSGLQFPNYSSELNVNALELDDSALYLCASSSGQSGEQYFGPGTRLTVT.

Sample share makes this clonotype medium-sized (0.01 to 0.1%). The J gene is TRBJ2-1, the V gene TRBV29-1, with D perhaps matching TRBD1 (6 bases). The germline V gene encodes CDR1 SQVTM and CDR2 ANQGSEA. CDR3 length: 13 amino acids. With 7 bases removed from V and 10 bases from J, the gap between germline ends came to 20 bases. CDR3 protein: CSAATGNHLEQFF. The CDR3 nucleotides are TGCAGCGCAGCCACAGGGAACCATCTCGAGCAGTTCTTC.

The chain uses TRBV6-1 and TRBJ2-1; the D call may be TRBD1 or TRBD2 (7 bases each). The V end lost 3 bases, the J end lost 9 bases, and 9 bases lay between the germline ends. This CDR3 is 12 amino acids long. CDR1 and CDR2 from the germline V gene are MNHNS and SASEGT. CDR3 sequence (DNA): TGTGCCAGCAGTGACAGGGGGGGTGAGCAGTTCTTC. Translated: CASSDRGGEQFF.

This clonotype was picked up many times. The V and J genes are TRBV14 and TRBJ2-2; D possibly corresponds to TRBD1 (6 bases). Trimming took off 6 bases at V and 4 bases at J, with 9 bases between the two ends. This CDR3 region has 13 residues. Germline CDR1 and CDR2: SGHDN and FVKESK. The chain's CDR3 is CASSLQGTGELFF. CDR3 in DNA: TGTGCCAGCAGTCTACAGGGCACCGGGGAGCTGTTTTTT.

This clonotype has a count of ten or more. The J gene is TRBJ2-3, the V gene TRBV7-2; perhaps TRBD1 as D (5 bases). The V end was cut by 5 bases, the J end by 3 bases, with 18 bases between. CDR3 length: 16 amino acids. Per the germline V gene, CDR1 is SGHTA and CDR2 is FQGNSA. The CDR3 loop is CASSHSRARGTDTQYF. CDR3 DNA: TGTGCCAGCAGCCACTCCAGGGCAAGGGGAACAGATACGCAGTATTTT.

This clonotype qualifies as medium-sized. This rearrangement joins TRBV7-2 to TRBJ1-2; the D is unclear. CDR3 length equals 14 residues. The germline gives CDR1 SGHTA, CDR2 FQGNSA. Trimming cost V 1 base and J 4 bases, with 10 bases left between them. The chain's CDR3 is CASSLGRRSYGYTF. The CDR3 region has the DNA TGTGCCAGCAGCTTAGGCAGACGTAGCTATGGCTACACCTTC. The full variable domain, completed using reference TRBV7-2 and TRBJ1-2, is GAGVSQSPSNKVTEKGKDVELRCDPISGHTALYWYRQSLGQGLEFLIYFQGNSAPDKSGLPSDRFSAERTGGSVSTLTIQRTQQEDSAVYLCASSLGRRSYGYTFGSGTRLTVV.

This clonotype was seen more than once but under ten times. The rearrangement joins TRBV27 to TRBJ2-1; a weak D match, TRBD2 (6 bases). The CDR3 sequence is 13 residues long. Per germline, CDR1 MNHEY and CDR2 SMNVEV (reference sequence). Deletions cut 5 bases from V and 6 bases from J, with 11 bases between. The CDR3 protein is CASSPGTLNEQFF. CDR3 DNA: TGTGCCAGCAGTCCCGGGACTCTCAATGAGCAGTTCTTC.

This clonotype was picked up many times. V and J are TRBV5-1 and TRBJ2-5, with 11 bases identical to TRBD2. The CDR3 is made up of 17 amino acids. Germline V gene lookup returns CDR1 SGHRS and CDR2 YFSETQ. J was trimmed by 5 bases and V by 4 bases; bases with no gene match: 13. CDR3 in amino acids: CASSPGLAGHGKETQYF. In DNA, the CDR3 is TGCGCCAGCAGCCCTGGACTAGCGGGTCATGGGAAGGAGACCCAGTACTTC.

This clonotype was observed a handful of times. The CDR3 sequence: CASSLADVSSYEQYF. In DNA form, the CDR3 reads TGTGCCAGCAGCTTAGCAGATGTCTCCTCCTACGAGCAGTACTTC. This chain joins TRBV7-2 and TRBJ2-7; D is ambiguous. CDR3 length equals 15 residues. V was shortened by 0 bases and J by 0 bases, with 9 bases between the two germline ends. Germline V gene data show CDR1 as SGHTA and CDR2 as FQGNSA.

This clonotype was seen repeatedly, ten times or more. The V gene is TRBV27, the J gene TRBJ2-7; 10 bases are a match to TRBD2. V shed 5 bases, J shed 7 bases, and the junction held 11 bases outside the gene matches. The CDR3 sequence is 15 residues long. Looked up from germline, CDR1 is MNHEY and CDR2 is SMNVEV (reference sequence). CDR3 residues: CASSTVAGGLTEQYF. The DNA for the CDR3 is TGTGCCAGCAGTACGGTAGCGGGAGGATTAACGGAGCAGTACTTC.

This clonotype appeared many times. The chain couples TRBV7-2 to TRBJ2-3, with TRBD1 matching 11 bases. Trimming removed 4 bases from V and 6 bases from J; junction bases left unmatched: 6. The CDR3 totals 15 residues. Germline CDR1 is SGHTA and CDR2 is FQGNSA. The CDR3 reads CASSWGQGGKDTQYF. CDR3 sequence (DNA): TGTGCCAGCAGCTGGGGACAGGGGGGTAAGGATACGCAGTATTTT.

This clonotype was seen ten or more times. The V call is TRBV29-1, the J call TRBJ2-1; TRBD1 matches at 12 bases. CDR1 is SQVTM, CDR2 ANQGSEA, per germline. The CDR3 totals 15 residues. After removal of 8 bases from V and 1 base from J, the junction contained 6 bases not matched to a gene. The CDR3 DNA reads TGCAGCACCGGGACAGGGGGCATATCCTACAATGAGCAGTTCTTC. Translation gives CSTGTGGISYNEQFF.

This clonotype is medium-sized by share. The rearrangement uses TRBV20-1 and TRBJ2-1; TRBD2 agrees at 11 bases. There are 16 residues in the CDR3. Germline V gene lookup returns CDR1 DFQATT and CDR2 SNEGSKA (reference sequence). Trimming took 0 bases from V and 9 from J; bases not matched to a gene: 10. As DNA, the CDR3 is TGCAGTGCTAGAGATTCGACTAGCGGGGACTTGGTTGAGCAGTTCTTC. Translation gives CSARDSTSGDLVEQFF.

This clonotype has at least ten counts. The V call is TRBV6-2 or TRBV6-3, the J call TRBJ2-2; D gene ambiguous. Per germline, CDR1 MNHEY and CDR2 SVGEGT. With 10 bases removed from V and 2 bases from J, the gap between germline ends came to 8 bases. This CDR3 contains 12 residues. For the CDR3, the DNA is TGTGCCATTCGCCCCAACACCGGGGAGCTGTTTTTT. This sequence encodes CAIRPNTGELFF.

There are many counts of this clonotype. The chain links TRBV18 to TRBJ2-7; TRBD1 matches at 9 bases. The CDR3 loop spans 15 amino acids. Germline lookup yields CDR1 KGHSH and CDR2 LQKENI. Trimming at V came to 5 bases and at J to 7 bases, leaving 12 bases not matched to a gene. CDR3 residues: CASSSYGTGLREQYF. The CDR3 DNA follows: TGTGCCAGCTCATCCTACGGGACAGGGCTTCGTGAGCAGTACTTC. Looking up the rest from reference TRBV18 and TRBJ2-7 gives the full variable domain: NAGVMQNPRHLVRRRGQEARLRCSPMKGHSHVYWYRQLPEEGLKFMVYLQKENIIDESGMPKERFSAEFPKEGPSILRIQQVVRGDSAAYFCASSSYGTGLREQYFGPGTRLTVT.

This clonotype appeared many times. The chain combines TRBV20-1 with TRBJ2-7, with 7 bases that match TRBD1. The CDR3 loop spans 16 amino acids. The junction had 9 bases not matched to a gene; V was cut back by 1 base and J by 0 bases. Germline CDR1 reads DFQATT; CDR2 reads SNEGSKA (reference sequence). The DNA of the CDR3 is TGCAGTGCTAGAGTGTTCACAGGGGCGAGCTCCTACGAGCAGTACTTC. This codes for CSARVFTGASSYEQYF.

This clonotype is categorized as medium-sized (0.01 to 0.1%). The chain is built from TRBV29-1 and TRBJ1-1; no firm D call. Per germline, CDR1 SQVTM and CDR2 ANQGSEA. V gave up 8 bases and J gave up 0 bases, with 10 bases separating them. The CDR3 length is 12 residues. The CDR3 protein is CSSPGMNTEAFF. CDR3 bases: TGCAGCTCCCCGGGCATGAACACTGAAGCTTTCTTT.

This clonotype was counted only a few times. The chain uses TRBV13 and TRBJ2-7, with D maybe TRBD2 (5 bases). The CDR3 sequence is 15 residues long. V dropped 4 bases and J dropped 1 base, with 14 bases sitting between them. Germline-derived CDR1 and CDR2 are PRHDT and FYEKMQ (reference sequence). The CDR3 reads CASSYRGEGSYEQYF. The DNA of the CDR3 is TGTGCCAGCAGCTACCGGGGTGAGGGTTCCTACGAGCAGTACTTC.

This clonotype came up many times. This chain links TRBV7-9 with TRBJ1-4; no reliable D call. V was cut by 4 bases and J by 5 bases, with 11 bases left in between. In germline, CDR1 is SEHNR, CDR2 FQNEAQ (reference sequence). This CDR3 spans 14 amino acids. CDR3: CASSSPARNEKLFF. CDR3 DNA sequence: TGTGCCAGCAGCTCCCCTGCCAGGAATGAAAAACTGTTTTTT.

The sample holds many counts of this clonotype. The chain recombines TRBV20-1 with TRBJ2-5, with TRBD1 matching 11 bases. The CDR3 is made up of 16 amino acids. From germline, CDR1 is DFQATT and CDR2 SNEGSKA (reference sequence). Germline trimming cut 3 bases from V and 6 bases from J; bases unmatched to any gene: 12. In DNA form, the CDR3 reads TGCAGTGCTAGTGGGGGGACAGGGGGTCGTATGAAGACCCAGTACTTC. Amino acid sequence: CSASGGTGGRMKTQYF.

Judged by abundance, this clonotype is medium-sized. The chain employs TRBV24-1 and TRBJ2-3; the D is unclear. V dropped 6 bases and J dropped 3 bases, with 9 bases sitting between them. The CDR3 has 13 residues. Germline V gene data show CDR1 as KGHDR and CDR2 as SFDVKD. The CDR3 DNA follows: TGTGCCACCAGTTCCCGCCCGACAGATACGCAGTATTTT. This codes for CATSSRPTDTQYF.

This clonotype occurred many times. J is TRBJ2-1 and V is TRBV4-3; 12 bases match TRBD2. Germline values: CDR1 LGHNA, CDR2 YSLEER. Germline trimming cut 5 bases from V and 5 bases from J; bases unmatched to any gene: 1. This CDR3 region has 14 residues. In nucleotides, the CDR3 is TGCGCCAGCAGCTGGACTAGCGGGGACAATGAGCAGTTCTTC. It yields the protein CASSWTSGDNEQFF.